This is a list of T cell receptor beta chains from one sample in a study of blood T cell repertoires in COVID-19. Only in-frame clones appear in the TCRdb table, and some are missing; sequencing was by immunoSEQ multiplex PCR. In the table there are under 80,000 clones, over 75% of which are singletons. The sequenced material came from peripheral blood. These receptors originate from a man older than 75 with active or convalescent COVID-19. The CDR3 runs from the conserved cysteine through the conserved F or W. A D gene is named only where the DNA matches it firmly. Some rows mark clone size as missing; the rest say once, few, many or name a class of expanded clone.

D,J,V,size,CDR3,DNA
-,TRBJ2-1,TRBV19,-,CASSPVEGGRIKFF,TGTGCCAGTAGCCCGGTGGAGGGGGGGCGGATTAAGTTCTTC
-,TRBJ1-3,TRBV6-5,-,CASSYQLHSSGNTIYF,TGTGCCAGCAGTTACCAACTCCACAGTTCTGGAAACACCATATATTTT
-,TRBJ1-2,TRBV7-9,-,CASSLYRLEKNYGYTF,TGTGCCAGCAGCTTATACAGGCTAGAAAAAAACTATGGCTACACCTTC
TRBD1,TRBJ2-3,TRBV5-1,-,CASSFGQGYTDTQYF,TGCGCCAGCAGCTTTGGACAGGGCTACACAGATACGCAGTATTTT
-,TRBJ2-3,TRBV27,-,CASSLPPSGIHLSTDTQYF,TGTGCCAGCAGTTTACCCCCGTCAGGCATCCACCTTAGCACAGATACGCAGTATTTT
-,TRBJ1-6,TRBV19,-,CASSRAASSYNSPLHF,TGTGCCAGTAGTAGGGCCGCGAGCTCCTATAATTCACCCCTCCACTTT
TRBD1,TRBJ1-2,TRBV5-6,-,CASSRRDRVFYGYTF,TGTGCCAGCAGTCGGAGGGACAGGGTATTCTATGGCTACACCTTC
-,TRBJ1-4,TRBV6-5,-,CASSYHSKNEKLFF,TGTGCCAGCAGCTATCACAGCAAGAATGAAAAACTGTTTTTT
TRBD1,TRBJ1-1,TRBV19,-,CASSIGQGGEAFF,TGTGCCAGTAGTATCGGACAGGGTGGTGAAGCTTTCTTT
-,TRBJ1-5,TRBV6-5,-,CASSSEQGNQPQHF,TGTGCCAGCAGTTCGGAGCAGGGTAATCAGCCCCAGCATTTT
TRBD1,TRBJ1-3,TRBV7-9,-,CASRGGTGVRGNTIYF,TGTGCCAGCAGGGGCGGGACAGGGGTACGTGGAAACACCATATATTTT
-,TRBJ2-2,TRBV4-3,-,CASSQGFQGGTGELFF,TGCGCCAGCAGCCAAGGTTTCCAGGGTGGGACCGGGGAGCTGTTTTTT
-,TRBJ2-4,TRBV18,-,CASSPDTGLNIQYF,TGTGCCAGCTCACCCGATACAGGGTTGAACATTCAGTACTTC
-,TRBJ1-1,TRBV30,-,CASQGVGTEAFF,TGTGCCAGTCAAGGGGTGGGGACTGAAGCTTTCTTT
TRBD2,TRBJ2-3,TRBV6-5,-,CATERGGSTDTQYF,TGTGCCACCGAGCGGGGGGGCAGCACAGATACGCAGTATTTT
-,TRBJ1-1,TRBV5-1,few,CASSLAVYTEAFF,TGCGCCAGCAGCTTGGCTGTTTACACTGAAGCTTTCTTT
-,TRBJ2-5,TRBV28,once,CASSSSAETQYF,TGTGCCAGCAGTTCTTCTGCGGAGACCCAGTACTTC
-,TRBJ2-1,TRBV5-6,-,CVSSLVGGLSYNEQFF,TGTGTCAGCAGCTTGGTGGGGGGGCTCTCCTACAATGAGCAGTTCTTC
TRBD1,TRBJ2-7,TRBV27,-,CASSSRGRTEQYF,TGTGCCAGCAGTTCTAGGGGGCGAACCGAGCAGTACTTC
TRBD1,TRBJ1-2,TRBV19,-,CASSRKGQGYGYTF,TGTGCCAGTAGTCGAAAAGGACAGGGGTATGGCTACACCTTC
-,TRBJ2-7,TRBV9,-,CASSVGPRVDEQYF,TGTGCCAGCAGCGTAGGCCCCAGGGTCGACGAGCAGTACTTC
TRBD1,TRBJ2-7,TRBV5-1,-,CASSYDRVEQYF,TGCGCCAGCAGCTATGACAGGGTCGAGCAGTACTTC
TRBD2,TRBJ2-7,TRBV4-1,-,CASSQDVLAGGSSYEQYF,TGCGCCAGCAGCCAAGATGTGCTAGCGGGAGGAAGCTCCTACGAGCAGTACTTC
-,TRBJ2-7,TRBV30,few,CASSPVGYEQYF,TGTGCCTCGAGCCCGGTCGGCTACGAGCAGTACTTC
TRBD1,TRBJ1-2,TRBV2,-,CASNDLGQGADGYTF,TGTGCCAGCAACGACTTGGGACAGGGGGCTGACGGCTACACCTTC
-,TRBJ2-2,TRBV19,-,CASSPSPGIGGELFF,TGTGCCAGTAGTCCCTCCCCAGGGATTGGCGGGGAGCTGTTTTTT
-,TRBJ2-4,TRBV4-3,once,CASSPLRAGLLFIQYF,TGCGCCAGCAGCCCCCTCCGAGCGGGTTTGCTCTTCATTCAGTACTTC
TRBD1,TRBJ2-1,TRBV7-9,-,CASSFRQGAVDEQFF,TGTGCCAGCAGCTTCCGACAGGGGGCGGTGGATGAGCAGTTCTTC
-,TRBJ1-5,TRBV5-8,-,CASSLGYSNQPQHF,TGTGCCAGCAGCTTGGGTTATAGCAATCAGCCCCAGCATTTT
TRBD2,TRBJ2-7,TRBV7-6,-,CASSPGVAGEGYEQYF,TGTGCCAGCAGTCCGGGGGTAGCGGGAGAGGGGTACGAGCAGTACTTC
-,TRBJ2-7,TRBV2,-,CASSEGIEPNEQYF,TGTGCCAGCAGTGAAGGTATTGAGCCGAACGAGCAGTACTTC
-,TRBJ1-1,TRBV19,-,CAPYPLPPGSDF,TGTGCCCCCTACCCCCTCCCTCCCGGGTCTGACTTT
TRBD1,TRBJ1-5,TRBV6-2/TRBV6-3,-,CASSPTGGHQPQHF,TGTGCCAGCAGTCCGACAGGGGGCCACCAGCCCCAGCATTTT
-,TRBJ2-3,TRBV3-1/TRBV3-2,-,CASSPNPGTDTQYF,TGTGCCAGCAGCCCGAATCCGGGCACAGATACGCAGTATTTT
-,TRBJ2-7,TRBV6-2/TRBV6-3,large,CASSYSMSSFQF,TGTGCCAGCAGTTACTCGATGTCTAGCTTTCAGTTC
TRBD2,TRBJ2-1,TRBV7-3,-,CASSLSSGGLTYNEQFF,TGTGCCAGCAGCTTATCTAGCGGGGGCCTAACCTACAATGAGCAGTTCTTC
TRBD2,TRBJ2-1,TRBV7-9,-,CASSLSGLAGAKNEQFF,TGTGCCAGCAGCTTATCGGGACTAGCGGGAGCTAAAAATGAGCAGTTCTTC
-,TRBJ1-5,TRBV28,-,CASKSPTEGNQPQHF,TGTGCCAGCAAATCTCCGACAGAAGGCAATCAGCCCCAGCATTTT
-,TRBJ2-7,TRBV4-2,once,CASSQGDIYEQYF,TGTGCCAGCAGCCAGGGGGACATCTACGAGCAGTACTTC
TRBD1,TRBJ1-1,TRBV5-6,-,CASSRGVLQGEAFF,TGTGCCAGCAGCCGGGGAGTTTTACAGGGGGAAGCTTTCTTT